The 14 T cell receptor beta chains in this list originate from one sample, sequenced in a study of monozygotic twins with inflammatory bowel disease. TCRdb re-called the 5' RACE reads; one entry per CDR3 protein, DNA not given. There are about 140,000 distinct CDR3 sequences in the sample, with less than 2.5% held by the top ten. Specimen: blood. All receptors come from a human donor with ulcerative colitis or Crohn's disease, or a healthy co-twin of an affected twin (not recorded which).

J is TRBJ2-7 and V is TRBV4-3; absent DNA, TCRdb's TRBD1 call cannot be checked. Germline CDR1 is LGHNA and CDR2 is YSLEER. The length of the CDR3 is 14 residues. CDR3 loop: CASSPDRTNYEQYF.

The chain recombines TRBV27 with TRBJ2-7; absent DNA, TCRdb's TRBD2 call cannot be checked. This CDR3 is built from 11 residues. The germline gives CDR1 MNHEY, CDR2 SMNVEV (reference sequence). This chain's CDR3 is CASSAGSEQYF.

The chain couples TRBV12-3 or TRBV12-4 to TRBJ1-5. CDR3 length equals 13 residues. CDR3 loop: CASSPERVGAQHF.

The chain has TRBV7-6 and TRBJ2-1; TCRdb returns TRBD1, unconfirmable since there is no DNA. The CDR3 totals 17 residues. CDR1 is SGHVS, CDR2 FNYEAQ, per germline. The CDR3 spells CASSLAGGRGNLFEQFF.

The rearrangement uses TRBV30 and TRBJ1-1; TCRdb calls TRBD1, which cannot be checked without DNA. This CDR3 spans 14 amino acids. In germline, CDR1 is GTSNPN, CDR2 SVGIG (reference sequence). The CDR3 here is CAWSLPGAGTEAFF.

This chain joins TRBV28 and TRBJ2-3; the D call of TRBD1 rests on TCRdb alone, since no DNA is present to check it. Germline V gene data show CDR1 as MDHEN and CDR2 as SYDVKM. The CDR3 has 14 residues. CDR3 sequence: CASSFVAGTDTQYF.

CDR3 amino acids: CASSGAVVTDTQYF. The gene calls are TRBV5-1 and TRBJ2-3; no DNA is available, so the TRBD1 call from TCRdb remains unchecked. This CDR3 is built from 14 residues. CDR1 and CDR2 (germline): SGHRS, YFSETQ.

This chain connects TRBV28 to TRBJ1-1. The CDR3 runs to 14 residues. Germline CDR1 MDHEN, CDR2 SYDVKM. CDR3 amino acids: CASSLGPRRTEAFF.

The rearrangement joins TRBV7-2 to TRBJ1-3; TCRdb returns TRBD1, unconfirmable since there is no DNA. The germline CDR1 and CDR2 sequences are SGHTA and FQGNSA. CDR3 length: 17 amino acids. The chain's CDR3 is CASSLHRDRGSGNTIYF. The complete variable domain, with remaining parts taken from reference TRBV7-2 and TRBJ1-3, reads GAGVSQSPSNKVTEKGKDVELRCDPISGHTALYWYRQSLGQGLEFLIYFQGNSAPDKSGLPSDRFSAERTGGSVSTLTIQRTQQEDSAVYLCASSLHRDRGSGNTIYFGEGSWLTVV.

The chain carries TRBV5-1 and TRBJ2-6. Germline V lookup: CDR1 SGHRS, CDR2 YFSETQ. The CDR3 consists of 14 residues. The CDR3 here is CASSLESGANVLTF.

The chain uses TRBV9 and TRBJ2-2; the D call from TCRdb, TRBD2, cannot be confirmed without DNA. The V gene's germline CDR1 is SGDLS and CDR2 YYNGEE. The CDR3 extends over 16 amino acids. This CDR3 is CASSDTGTSGNRELFF.

The chain is built from TRBV5-1 and TRBJ2-7. This CDR3 has 15 amino acids. The germline V gene has CDR1 SGHRS and CDR2 YFSETQ. CDR3 sequence: CASSSSTGTPYEQYF.

The rearrangement joins TRBV5-1 to TRBJ1-5. CDR1 is SGHRS and CDR2 is YFSETQ in the germline V gene. CDR3 length: 14 residues. This CDR3 is CASSLDSGNQPQHF.

This sequence joins TRBV19 and TRBJ1-4; TCRdb selects TRBD1, and the lack of DNA leaves this call unchecked. Germline V gene lookup returns CDR1 LNHDA and CDR2 SQIVND (reference sequence). This CDR3 has 16 amino acids. The CDR3 loop reads CASSIGTDDLIEKLFF.